The entry below gives a single T cell receptor (beta chain) sequence along with its context. Reverse transcription used about 0.45 to 1 ug RNA and random hexamers. MiXCR, run by TCRdb on the immunoSEQ multiplex PCR reads, gives a single entry per CDR3 protein. The sample contains under 200,000 distinct CDR3 sequences, approximately 94% of which appear only once. The entry originates in a study of CD8 T cells in Susac syndrome. Blood CD8+ and CD4+ T cells underwent high-throughput TCR beta sequencing. The V gene's germline CDR1 is SQVTM and CDR2 ANQGSEA. V shed 0 bases and J shed 4 bases, with 12 bases lying between them. This CDR3 is 14 amino acids long.

The V and J genes are TRBV29-1 and TRBJ1-2; D unresolved. The sequence derives from a human donor in good health. Material: CD4+ T cells from PBMCs. DNA for the CDR3: TGCAGCGTTGAAGATCATGGGGTCACCTATGGCTACACCTTC. This gives the protein CSVEDHGVTYGYTF.